This is a list of T cell receptor beta chains from one sample in a study of cytomegalovirus exposure and HLA in healthy donors. Libraries were prepared by immunoSEQ multiplex PCR; TCRdb keeps only in-frame clonotypes and omits some of them. The sample contains 80,000 to 100,000 clones, roughly 86% of which appear only once. The sequenced material came from PBMCs. These receptor sequences come from a human donor in good health. Each CDR3 is given with its conserved first and last residue. D genes are given only for firm matches. For some rows the clone size is stated as once, few or many, or as a class when expanded; others skip it.

J gene: TRBJ1-1; D gene: .; V gene: TRBV5-8; clone size: .; CDR3 DNA: TGTGCCAGCAGCTTGGACCGTCGCGGAGCTTTCTTT; CDR3 protein: CASSLDRRGAFF
J gene: TRBJ2-2; D gene: .; V gene: TRBV14; clone size: .; CDR3 DNA: TGTGCCAGCAGCCAACTAGCCTGGGGGGCCGGGGAGCTGTTTTTT; CDR3 protein: CASSQLAWGAGELFF
J gene: TRBJ2-5; D gene: .; V gene: TRBV2; clone size: .; CDR3 DNA: TGTGCCAGCGGAGGCAGGCAAGAGACCCAGTACTTC; CDR3 protein: CASGGRQETQYF
J gene: TRBJ2-5; D gene: TRBD2; V gene: TRBV6-4; clone size: .; CDR3 DNA: TGTGCCAGCAGGACTGGGGTTAGCGGGAGCCAAGAGACCCAGTACTTC; CDR3 protein: CASRTGVSGSQETQYF
J gene: TRBJ2-3; D gene: .; V gene: TRBV21-1; clone size: once; CDR3 DNA: TGTGCCAGCACGACCCCTAGCGGGGGGTTGGATACGCAGTATTTT; CDR3 protein: CASTTPSGGLDTQYF
J gene: TRBJ2-5; D gene: .; V gene: TRBV15; clone size: once; CDR3 DNA: TGTGCCACCAGCAGAGAAAAGGCTCTTAGGGGCGGACACAAAGAGACCCAGTACTTC; CDR3 protein: CATSREKALRGGHKETQYF
J gene: TRBJ2-7; D gene: TRBD1; V gene: TRBV14; clone size: .; CDR3 DNA: TGTGCCAGCAGCCGGGGACAGGGGCTGGACTACGAGCAGTACTTC; CDR3 protein: CASSRGQGLDYEQYF
J gene: TRBJ1-2; D gene: .; V gene: TRBV5-1; clone size: .; CDR3 DNA: TGCGCCAGCAGCTTGGAGCCCGGTGGCTACACCTTC; CDR3 protein: CASSLEPGGYTF
J gene: TRBJ1-4; D gene: TRBD1; V gene: TRBV5-4; clone size: few; CDR3 DNA: TGTGCCAGCAGCTTCAGGACAGGGACAGGGGAAAAACTGTTTTTT; CDR3 protein: CASSFRTGTGEKLFF
J gene: TRBJ2-7; D gene: .; V gene: TRBV7-2; clone size: .; CDR3 DNA: TGTGCCAGCAGCTTAGAGGCGGCTTACGAGCAGTACTTC; CDR3 protein: CASSLEAAYEQYF